This is a list of T cell receptor beta chains from one sample in a study of CD8 T cells in Susac syndrome. TCRdb passed the immunoSEQ multiplex PCR reads through MiXCR, listing each CDR3 protein once. Of around 170,000 distinct CDR3 sequences listed, 95% are singletons. The sequenced sample consisted of CD8+ T cells from PBMCs. These TCRs come from a human donor with Susac syndrome. The CDR3 runs from the conserved cysteine through the conserved F or W. The D gene is left open where the match is weak. Only some rows state a clone size, as once, few, many or a class for expanded clones.

>TRBD2|TRBJ2-7|NA|TRBV6-5
CASSYSSGESYEQYF
TGTGCCAGCAGTTACTCCAGCGGGGAGTCCTACGAGCAGTACTTC
>NA|TRBJ2-7|few|TRBV4-1
CASSHDSVEQYF
TGCGCCAGCAGCCACGATTCAGTCGAGCAGTACTTC
>NA|TRBJ1-2|NA|TRBV28
CASSWGGFYGYTF
TGTGCCAGCAGTTGGGGGGGCTTCTATGGCTACACCTTC
>NA|TRBJ2-3|NA|TRBV5-1
CASRSNAGGTDTQYF
TGCGCCAGCAGGAGTAATGCGGGTGGCACAGATACGCAGTATTTT
>TRBD2|TRBJ2-7|NA|TRBV5-1
CASSLPSGSYEQYF
TGCGCCAGCAGCTTGCCTAGCGGGAGCTACGAGCAGTACTTC
>NA|TRBJ2-3|NA|TRBV9
CASSAVPLGGKKDTDTQYF
TGTGCCAGCAGCGCGGTTCCATTGGGGGGAAAGAAGGACACAGATACGCAGTATTTT
>NA|TRBJ2-7|NA|TRBV27
CASSPTAYEQYF
TGTGCCAGCAGTCCAACAGCTTACGAGCAGTACTTC
>NA|TRBJ2-2|NA|TRBV9
CASSVAGVTGELFF
TGTGCCAGCAGCGTAGCTGGTGTCACCGGGGAGCTGTTTTTT
>TRBD2|TRBJ2-3|once|TRBV2
CASSRTSRADTQYF
TGTGCCAGCAGTCGGACTAGCCGGGCAGATACGCAGTATTTT
>NA|TRBJ2-1|NA|TRBV30
CAWSPFSSYNEQFF
TGTGCCTGGAGCCCATTCAGCTCCTACAATGAGCAGTTCTTC
>TRBD2|TRBJ2-5|NA|TRBV12-3/TRBV12-4
CASRDTSGRDQETQYF
TGTGCCAGCAGGGACACTAGCGGGAGGGATCAAGAGACCCAGTACTTC
>NA|TRBJ1-1|few|TRBV18
CASSPRQNTEAFF
TGTGCCAGCTCACCACGGCAGAACACTGAAGCTTTCTTT
>NA|TRBJ2-3|once|TRBV20-1
CSVAGGASTDTQYF
TGCAGTGTGGCGGGCGGGGCTAGCACAGATACGCAGTATTTT
>NA|TRBJ1-1|NA|TRBV12-3/TRBV12-4
CASTARRVSPEAFF
TGTGCCAGCACCGCTCGCCGGGTCTCACCTGAAGCTTTCTTT
>NA|TRBJ2-5|NA|TRBV28
CASTGGQEETQYF
TGTGCCAGCACCGGGGGGCAAGAAGAGACCCAGTACTTC
>NA|TRBJ2-1|once|TRBV7-2
CASSPTSPISYNEQFF
TGTGCCAGCAGCCCCACTAGCCCGATCTCCTACAATGAGCAGTTCTTC
>TRBD2|TRBJ2-5|once|TRBV20-1
CSAETSGQDVGVQETQYF
TGCAGTGCTGAGACTAGCGGGCAAGACGTGGGGGTACAAGAGACCCAGTACTTC
>NA|TRBJ2-1|NA|TRBV5-6
CASSNPGGGGNEQFF
TGTGCCAGCTCTAACCCGGGGGGCGGGGGCAATGAGCAGTTCTTC
>TRBD2|TRBJ2-2|NA|TRBV5-1
CASSLPGGDTGELFF
TGCGCCAGCAGCTTGCCGGGGGGAGACACCGGGGAGCTGTTTTTT
>NA|TRBJ2-1|NA|TRBV7-6
CASSYGLSQSYNEQFF
TGTGCCAGCAGCTACGGACTCAGTCAATCCTACAATGAGCAGTTCTTC
>NA|TRBJ2-1|NA|TRBV7-3
CASSLAANTVNEQFF
TGTGCCAGCAGCTTAGCGGCCAACACGGTGAATGAGCAGTTCTTC
>TRBD1|TRBJ2-1|NA|TRBV29-1
CSVEFMVTGWGMNEQFF
TGCAGCGTTGAGTTTATGGTGACAGGGTGGGGTATGAATGAGCAGTTCTTC
>NA|TRBJ2-5|NA|TRBV4-2
CASSQDHHRWEETQYF
TGTGCCAGCAGCCAAGATCACCACAGGTGGGAAGAGACCCAGTACTTC
>TRBD2|TRBJ2-7|NA|TRBV20-1
CSALRTSGRPYEQYF
TGCAGTGCTTTACGGACTAGCGGGCGACCCTACGAGCAGTACTTC
>NA|TRBJ2-7|NA|TRBV21-1
CASSVTGTSGPYEQYF
TGTGCCAGCAGCGTAACCGGGACTAGCGGACCCTACGAGCAGTACTTC
>NA|TRBJ1-2|NA|TRBV30
CAWSTGSANYGYTF
TGTGCCTGGAGTACAGGGAGCGCTAACTATGGCTACACCTTC
>TRBD2|TRBJ2-7|NA|TRBV12-3/TRBV12-4
CASSGGRTSVYEQYF
TGTGCCAGCAGTGGTGGCCGGACTAGCGTGTACGAGCAGTACTTC
>NA|TRBJ1-1|NA|TRBV20-1
CSARTRGMNTEAFF
TGCAGTGCTAGAACTCGGGGAATGAACACTGAAGCTTTCTTT
>TRBD1|TRBJ2-1|NA|TRBV7-9
CASTPPGQGGNEQFF
TGTGCCAGCACCCCCCCGGGACAGGGCGGCAATGAGCAGTTCTTC
>TRBD1|TRBJ1-2|NA|TRBV6-5
CASRGQGLGYTF
TGTGCCAGCAGGGGACAGGGCCTTGGCTACACCTTC
>NA|TRBJ1-5|once|TRBV20-1
CSARDLRDGQHF
TGCAGTGCTAGAGATCTCCGGGATGGACAGCATTTT
>TRBD2|TRBJ2-7|few|TRBV2
CASSVSSGSYEQYF
TGTGCCAGCAGTGTTTCTAGCGGCTCCTACGAGCAGTACTTC
>TRBD1|TRBJ2-3|NA|TRBV9
CASSSQKGQGASGDTQYF
TGTGCCAGCAGCTCCCAGAAGGGACAGGGGGCGTCAGGAGATACGCAGTATTTT
>NA|TRBJ2-1|NA|TRBV15
CATSVDARDNEQFF
TGTGCCACCAGCGTGGACGCAAGAGACAATGAGCAGTTCTTC
>NA|TRBJ1-4|NA|TRBV9
CASSYDSGEGTNEKLFF
TGTGCCAGCAGCTACGACTCAGGGGAAGGAACTAATGAAAAACTGTTTTTT
>TRBD2|TRBJ2-1|NA|TRBV3-1
CASSQDLRLAGSEQFF
TGTGCCAGCAGCCAAGATTTGAGGCTAGCGGGAAGTGAGCAGTTCTTC
>TRBD1|TRBJ1-1|NA|TRBV6-5
CASSPTGGLTEAFF
TGTGCCAGCAGTCCAACAGGGGGCCTCACTGAAGCTTTCTTT
>NA|TRBJ2-7|NA|TRBV21-1
CASSNCLPELYYEQYF
TGTGCCAGCAGCAATTGCTTGCCAGAGCTTTACTACGAGCAGTACTTC
>TRBD1|TRBJ2-7|NA|TRBV20-1
CSAIRDRGFQYF
TGCAGTGCGATCCGGGACAGGGGATTCCAGTACTTC
>NA|TRBJ1-6|NA|TRBV24-1
CATSVPLGRSNSPLHF
TGTGCCACCAGTGTGCCCCTGGGACGTTCCAATTCACCCCTCCACTTT